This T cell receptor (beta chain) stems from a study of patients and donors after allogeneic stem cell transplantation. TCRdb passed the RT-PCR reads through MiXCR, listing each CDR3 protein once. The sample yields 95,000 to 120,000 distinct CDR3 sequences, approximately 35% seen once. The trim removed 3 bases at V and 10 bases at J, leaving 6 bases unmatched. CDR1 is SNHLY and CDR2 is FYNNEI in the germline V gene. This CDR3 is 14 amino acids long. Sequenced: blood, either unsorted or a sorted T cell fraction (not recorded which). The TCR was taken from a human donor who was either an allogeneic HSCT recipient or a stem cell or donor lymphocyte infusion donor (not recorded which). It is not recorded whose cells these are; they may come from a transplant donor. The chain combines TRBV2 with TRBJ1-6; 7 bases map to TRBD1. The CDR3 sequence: CASSETGRRSPLHF. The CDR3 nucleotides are TGTGCCAGCAGTGAGACAGGGCGCCGCTCACCCCTCCACTTT.